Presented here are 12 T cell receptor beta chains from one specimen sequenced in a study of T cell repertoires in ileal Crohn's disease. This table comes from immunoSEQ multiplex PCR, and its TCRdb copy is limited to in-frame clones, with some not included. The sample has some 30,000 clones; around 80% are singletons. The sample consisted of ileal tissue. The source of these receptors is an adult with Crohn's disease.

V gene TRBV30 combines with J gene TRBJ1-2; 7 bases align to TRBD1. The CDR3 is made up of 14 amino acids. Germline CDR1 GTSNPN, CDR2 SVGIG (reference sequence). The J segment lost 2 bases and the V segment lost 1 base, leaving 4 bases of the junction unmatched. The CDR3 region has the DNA TGTGCCTGGAGTGCGTGGGACAGCAACTATGGCTACACCTTC. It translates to CAWSAWDSNYGYTF.

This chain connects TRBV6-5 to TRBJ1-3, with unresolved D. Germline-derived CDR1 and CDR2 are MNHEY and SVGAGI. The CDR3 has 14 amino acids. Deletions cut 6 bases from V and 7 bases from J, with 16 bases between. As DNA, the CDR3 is TGTGCCAGCAGCCTTACCCGGGGTAGGAACACCATATATTTT. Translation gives CASSLTRGRNTIYF.

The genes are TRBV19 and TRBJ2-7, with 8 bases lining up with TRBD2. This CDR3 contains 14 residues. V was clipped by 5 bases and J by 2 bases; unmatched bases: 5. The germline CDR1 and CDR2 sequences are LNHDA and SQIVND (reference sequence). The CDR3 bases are TGTGCCAGTAGTGGGGGGACTAGGACCTACGAGCAGTACTTC. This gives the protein CASSGGTRTYEQYF.

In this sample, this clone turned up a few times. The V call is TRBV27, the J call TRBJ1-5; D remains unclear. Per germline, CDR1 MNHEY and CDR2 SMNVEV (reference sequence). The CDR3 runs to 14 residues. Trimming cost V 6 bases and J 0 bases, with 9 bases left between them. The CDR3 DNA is TGTGCCAGCAGCCTAAAGTATAGCAATCAGCCCCAGCATTTT. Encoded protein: CASSLKYSNQPQHF.

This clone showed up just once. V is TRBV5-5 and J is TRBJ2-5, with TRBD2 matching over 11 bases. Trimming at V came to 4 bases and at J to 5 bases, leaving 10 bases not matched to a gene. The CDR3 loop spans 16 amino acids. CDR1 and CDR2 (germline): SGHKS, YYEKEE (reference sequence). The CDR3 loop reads CASSPITSGGRETQYF. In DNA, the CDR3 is TGTGCCAGCAGCCCGATAACTAGCGGGGGCCGGGAGACCCAGTACTTC.

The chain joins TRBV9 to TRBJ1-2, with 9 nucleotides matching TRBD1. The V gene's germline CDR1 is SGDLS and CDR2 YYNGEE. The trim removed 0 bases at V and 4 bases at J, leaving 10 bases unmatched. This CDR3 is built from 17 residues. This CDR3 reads CASSVDPGTGLSYGYTF. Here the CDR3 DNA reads TGTGCCAGCAGCGTAGATCCAGGGACAGGGTTGAGCTATGGCTACACCTTC.

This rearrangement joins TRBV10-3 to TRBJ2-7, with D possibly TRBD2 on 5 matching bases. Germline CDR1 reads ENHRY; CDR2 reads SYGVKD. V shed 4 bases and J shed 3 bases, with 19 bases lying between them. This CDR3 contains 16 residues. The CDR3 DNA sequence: TGTGCCATCAGTGTTGGGGAGCCCAAGGAAGGCTACGAGCAGTACTTC. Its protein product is CAISVGEPKEGYEQYF.

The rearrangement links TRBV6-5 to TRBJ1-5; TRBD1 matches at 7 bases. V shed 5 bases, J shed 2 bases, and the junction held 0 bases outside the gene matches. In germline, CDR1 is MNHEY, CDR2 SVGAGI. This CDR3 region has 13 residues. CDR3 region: CASSTGGNQPQHF. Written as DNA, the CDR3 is TGTGCCAGCAGTACAGGGGGCAATCAGCCCCAGCATTTT.

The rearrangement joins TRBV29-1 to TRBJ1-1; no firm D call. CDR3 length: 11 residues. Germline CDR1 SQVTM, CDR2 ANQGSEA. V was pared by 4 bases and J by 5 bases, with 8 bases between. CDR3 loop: CSVGGFTEAFF. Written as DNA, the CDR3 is TGCAGCGTTGGAGGGTTTACTGAAGCTTTCTTT.

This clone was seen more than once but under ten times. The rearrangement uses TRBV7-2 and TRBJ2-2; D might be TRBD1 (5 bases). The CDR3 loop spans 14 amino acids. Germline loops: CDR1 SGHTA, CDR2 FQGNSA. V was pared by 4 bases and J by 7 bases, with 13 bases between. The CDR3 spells CASSSPGLGGELFF. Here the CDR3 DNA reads TGTGCCAGCAGCTCCCCAGGGCTCGGCGGGGAGCTGTTTTTT.

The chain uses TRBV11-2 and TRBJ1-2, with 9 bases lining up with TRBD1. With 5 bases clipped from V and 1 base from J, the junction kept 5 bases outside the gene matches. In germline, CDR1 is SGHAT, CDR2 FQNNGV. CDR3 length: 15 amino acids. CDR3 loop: CASSPHRGLNYGYTF. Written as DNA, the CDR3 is TGTGCCAGCAGCCCGCACAGGGGGCTTAACTATGGCTACACCTTC.

CDR3 sequence: CASSIGAGEGNGYTF. CDR3 in DNA: TGTGCCAGTAGTATAGGGGCAGGGGAAGGAAATGGCTACACCTTC. V gene TRBV19 combines with J gene TRBJ1-2; D perhaps matches TRBD1 (6 bases). This CDR3 region has 15 residues. CDR1 LNHDA and CDR2 SQIVND come from the germline V gene (reference sequence). V was pared by 1 base and J by 6 bases, with 15 bases between.